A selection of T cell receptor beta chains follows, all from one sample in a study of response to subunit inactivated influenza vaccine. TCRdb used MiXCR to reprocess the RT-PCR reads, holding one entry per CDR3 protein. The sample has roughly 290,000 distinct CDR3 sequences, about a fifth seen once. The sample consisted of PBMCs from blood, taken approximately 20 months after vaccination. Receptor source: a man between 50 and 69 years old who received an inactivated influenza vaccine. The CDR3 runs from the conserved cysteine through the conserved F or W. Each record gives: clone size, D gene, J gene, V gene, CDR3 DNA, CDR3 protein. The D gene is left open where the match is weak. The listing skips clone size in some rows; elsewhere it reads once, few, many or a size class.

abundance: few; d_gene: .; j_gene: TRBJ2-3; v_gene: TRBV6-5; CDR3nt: TGTGCCAGCACCAACCCAGATACGCAGTATTTT; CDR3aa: CASTNPDTQYF
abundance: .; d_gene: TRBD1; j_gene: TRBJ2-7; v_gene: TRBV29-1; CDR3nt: TGCAGCGTGTCTGCCGGGACAGGGGGGTACGAGCAGTACTTC; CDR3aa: CSVSAGTGGYEQYF
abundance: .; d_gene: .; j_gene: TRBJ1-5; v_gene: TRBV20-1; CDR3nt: TGCAGTGCCGGGCTAGGACCTAATCAGCCCCAGCATTTT; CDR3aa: CSAGLGPNQPQHF
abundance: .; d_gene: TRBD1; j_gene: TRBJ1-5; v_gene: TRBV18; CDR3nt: TGTGCCAGCTCACCATTCGGACAGGGAGGTTCACATCAGCCCCAGCATTTT; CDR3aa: CASSPFGQGGSHQPQHF
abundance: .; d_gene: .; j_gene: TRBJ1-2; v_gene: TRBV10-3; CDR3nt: TGTGCCATCAGATCTACGGACTATGGCTACACCTTC; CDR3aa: CAIRSTDYGYTF
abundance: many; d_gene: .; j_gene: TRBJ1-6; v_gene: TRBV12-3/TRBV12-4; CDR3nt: TGTGCCAGCAGTTTACTTGGCAGGGCGAATTCACCCCTCCACTTT; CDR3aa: CASSLLGRANSPLHF
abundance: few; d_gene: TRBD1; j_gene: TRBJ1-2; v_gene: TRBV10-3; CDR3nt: TGTGCCATCATGGACAGGGCGCTAAGGGGAGACGGCTACACCTTC; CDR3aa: CAIMDRALRGDGYTF
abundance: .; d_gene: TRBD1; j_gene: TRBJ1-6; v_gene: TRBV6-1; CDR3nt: TGTGCCAGCAGTGAAGCCATACCGGGACAGAGAAATTCACCCCTCCACTTT; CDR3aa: CASSEAIPGQRNSPLHF
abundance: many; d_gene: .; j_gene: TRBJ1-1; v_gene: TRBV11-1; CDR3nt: TGTGCCAGCAGTCAGTCTACTGAAGCTTTCTTT; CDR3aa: CASSQSTEAFF
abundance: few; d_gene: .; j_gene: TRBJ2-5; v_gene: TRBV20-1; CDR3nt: TGCAGTGCTAGGTCAGGGTATGCGGGAGAGACCCAGTACTTC; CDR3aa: CSARSGYAGETQYF
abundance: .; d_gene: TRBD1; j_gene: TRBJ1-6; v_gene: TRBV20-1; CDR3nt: TGCAGTGCTAGGACCGACAGGGGTGATTCACCCCTCCACTTT; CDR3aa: CSARTDRGDSPLHF
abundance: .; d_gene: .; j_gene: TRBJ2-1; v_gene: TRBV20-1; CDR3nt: TGCAGTGCTAGCCCCTCAACAACCTCCTACAATGAGCAGTTCTTC; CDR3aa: CSASPSTTSYNEQFF
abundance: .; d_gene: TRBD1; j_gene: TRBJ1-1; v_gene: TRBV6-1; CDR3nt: TGTGCCAGCAGACTAGACAGGGGTATTAACACTGAAGCTTTCTTT; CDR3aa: CASRLDRGINTEAFF
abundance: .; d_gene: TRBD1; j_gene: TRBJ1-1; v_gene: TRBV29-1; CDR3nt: TGCAGCGTTGAACTATATGACAGGGGGGCCCTTATGAACACTGAAGCTTTCTTT; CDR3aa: CSVELYDRGALMNTEAFF
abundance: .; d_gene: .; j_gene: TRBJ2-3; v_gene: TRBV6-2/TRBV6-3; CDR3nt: TGTGCCAGCAGAGACAGCACAGATACGCAGTATTTT; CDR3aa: CASRDSTDTQYF
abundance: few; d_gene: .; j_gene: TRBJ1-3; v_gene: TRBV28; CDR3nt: TGTGCCAGCATCGGGACGGCTGGAAACACCATATATTTT; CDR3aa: CASIGTAGNTIYF
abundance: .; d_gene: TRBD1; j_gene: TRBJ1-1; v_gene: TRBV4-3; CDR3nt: TGCGCCAGCAGCACGACAGGGAGGAAGGGGAACACTGAAGCTTTCTTT; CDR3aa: CASSTTGRKGNTEAFF
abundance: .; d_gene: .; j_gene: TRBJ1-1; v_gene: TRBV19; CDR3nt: TGTGCCAGGTCGGTCCGCACTGAAGCTTTCTTT; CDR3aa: CARSVRTEAFF
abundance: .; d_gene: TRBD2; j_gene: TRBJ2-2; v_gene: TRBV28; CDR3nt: TGTGCCAGCAGTTCCGTCGTCTCCTCCGTAACTAGCGGGAGGGCCGGTGGCGGGGAGCTGTTTTTT; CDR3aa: CASSSVVSSVTSGRAGGGELFF
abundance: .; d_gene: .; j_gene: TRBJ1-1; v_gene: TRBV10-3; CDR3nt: TGTGCCATCAGTGAAATATCCGGGAACACTGAAGCTTTCTTT; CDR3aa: CAISEISGNTEAFF
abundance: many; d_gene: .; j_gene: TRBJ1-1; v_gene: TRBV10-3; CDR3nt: TGTGCCATCAGCCCTAGGGCCCGAAATAGTGGCACTGAAGCTTTCTTT; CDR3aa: CAISPRARNSGTEAFF
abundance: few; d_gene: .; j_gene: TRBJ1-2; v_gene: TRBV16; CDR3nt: TGTGCCAGCAGCCAATCGGGCACCTTTAACTATGGCTACACCTTC; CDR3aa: CASSQSGTFNYGYTF
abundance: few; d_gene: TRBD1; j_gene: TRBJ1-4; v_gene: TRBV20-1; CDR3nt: TGCAGTGCTAGAGGCAGGGGGCGCGGTAATGAAAAACTGTTTTTT; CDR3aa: CSARGRGRGNEKLFF
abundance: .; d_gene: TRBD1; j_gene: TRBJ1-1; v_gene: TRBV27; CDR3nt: TGTGCCAGCAGTTTAGCCGGGACAGGGGTTGGCACTGAAGCTTTCTTT; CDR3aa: CASSLAGTGVGTEAFF
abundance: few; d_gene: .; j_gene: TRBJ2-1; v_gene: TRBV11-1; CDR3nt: TGTGCCAGCAGTCAAGGGACCCGACCCAGCCCCACCTACAATGAGCAGTTCTTC; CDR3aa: CASSQGTRPSPTYNEQFF
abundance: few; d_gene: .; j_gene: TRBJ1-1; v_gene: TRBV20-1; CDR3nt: TGCAGTGCTAGAGCCCTACATGGAATGAACACTGAAGCTTTCTTT; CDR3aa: CSARALHGMNTEAFF
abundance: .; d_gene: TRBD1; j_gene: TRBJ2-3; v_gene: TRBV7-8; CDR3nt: TGTGCCAGCAGCTCAGACAGGGTTAGCACAGATACGCAGTATTTT; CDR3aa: CASSSDRVSTDTQYF
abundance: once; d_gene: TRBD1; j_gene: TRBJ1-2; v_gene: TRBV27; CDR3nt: TGTGCCAGCAGCCGTGTCGCCGGGACAGATTATGGCTACACCTTC; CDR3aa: CASSRVAGTDYGYTF
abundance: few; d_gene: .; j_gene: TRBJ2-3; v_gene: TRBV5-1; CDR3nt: TGCGCCAGCAGCTTGGGGGCAGGGTCAGATACGCAGTATTTT; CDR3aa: CASSLGAGSDTQYF
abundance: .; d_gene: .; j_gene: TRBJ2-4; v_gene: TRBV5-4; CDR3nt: TGTGCCAGCAGCTTTCTTGAAGGGCAAAACATTCAGTACTTC; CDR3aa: CASSFLEGQNIQYF
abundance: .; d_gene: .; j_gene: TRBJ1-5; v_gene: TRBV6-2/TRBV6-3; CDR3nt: TGTGCCAGCAGTTACCAAAACCCGGGCCCCCAAGTTAGCAATCAGCCCCAGCATTTT; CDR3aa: CASSYQNPGPQVSNQPQHF
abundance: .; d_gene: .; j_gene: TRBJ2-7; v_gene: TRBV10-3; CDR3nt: TGTGCCATCAGTGAGTCGTACTCCTACGAGCAGTACTTC; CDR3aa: CAISESYSYEQYF
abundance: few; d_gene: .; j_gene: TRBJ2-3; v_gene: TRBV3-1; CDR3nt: TGTGCCAGCAGCCCCATGGTTATGGTGGCAGATACGCAGTATTTT; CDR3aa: CASSPMVMVADTQYF
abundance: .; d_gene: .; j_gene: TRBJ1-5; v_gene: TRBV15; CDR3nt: TGTGCCACCAGCAGAGCTAGGACAGATCATCAGCCCCAGCATTTT; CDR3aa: CATSRARTDHQPQHF
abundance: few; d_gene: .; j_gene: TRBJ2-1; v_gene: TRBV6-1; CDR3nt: TGTGCCGTGGAAGTCCGCTCCTACAATGAGCAGTTCTTC; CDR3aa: CAVEVRSYNEQFF
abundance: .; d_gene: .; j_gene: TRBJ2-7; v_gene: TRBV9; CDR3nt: TGTGCCAGCAGCGTCGACAGGCTCTCGGACGAGCAGTACTTC; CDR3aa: CASSVDRLSDEQYF
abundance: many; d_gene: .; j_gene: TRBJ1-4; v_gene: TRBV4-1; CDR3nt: TGCGCCAGCAACAAAAGGCCCGAAACTAATGAAAAACTGTTTTTT; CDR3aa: CASNKRPETNEKLFF
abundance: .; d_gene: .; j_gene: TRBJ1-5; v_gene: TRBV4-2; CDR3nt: TGTGCCAGCAGCCAGGGGGACGGCTTCAATCAGCCCCAGCATTTT; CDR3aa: CASSQGDGFNQPQHF
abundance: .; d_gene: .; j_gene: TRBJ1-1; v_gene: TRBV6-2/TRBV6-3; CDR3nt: TGTGCCAGCAGTCACGGACGCACCACTGAAGCTTTCTTT; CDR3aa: CASSHGRTTEAFF
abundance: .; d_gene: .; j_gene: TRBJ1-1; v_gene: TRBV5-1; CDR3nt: TGCGCCAGCAGCTTGGGGGAAGGGTTGACTGAAGCTTTCTTT; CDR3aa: CASSLGEGLTEAFF
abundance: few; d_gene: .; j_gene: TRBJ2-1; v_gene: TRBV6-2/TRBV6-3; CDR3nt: TGTGCCAGCACCGGGGACGGCAATGAGCAGTTCTTC; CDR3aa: CASTGDGNEQFF
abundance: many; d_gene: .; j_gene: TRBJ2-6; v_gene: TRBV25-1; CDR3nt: TGTGCCAGCAGTGGTGGTTCTGGGGCCAACGTCCTGACTTTC; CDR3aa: CASSGGSGANVLTF
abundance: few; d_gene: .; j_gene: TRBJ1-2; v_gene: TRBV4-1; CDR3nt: TGCGCCAGCAGCCGACCTCAGGGCGACGGGCTAAATGGCTACACCTTC; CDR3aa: CASSRPQGDGLNGYTF
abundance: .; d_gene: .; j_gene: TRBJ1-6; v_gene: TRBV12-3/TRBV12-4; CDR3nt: TGTGCCAGCAGTTTAGGAGAAGGCCCTTCACCCCTCCACTTT; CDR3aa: CASSLGEGPSPLHF
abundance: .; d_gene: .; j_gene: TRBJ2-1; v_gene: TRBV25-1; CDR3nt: TGTGCCAGCACCCGAAGGAATGAGCAGTTCTTC; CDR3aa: CASTRRNEQFF
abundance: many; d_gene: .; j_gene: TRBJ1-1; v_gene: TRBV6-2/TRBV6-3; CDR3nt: TGTGCCAGCACATACAAGTGGACAACGAACACTGAAGCTTTCTTT; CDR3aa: CASTYKWTTNTEAFF
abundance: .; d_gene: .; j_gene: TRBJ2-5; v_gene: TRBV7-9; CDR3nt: TGTGCCAGCAGCCATCTCCGGGGTAAAGAAGAGACCCAGTACTTC; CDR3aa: CASSHLRGKEETQYF
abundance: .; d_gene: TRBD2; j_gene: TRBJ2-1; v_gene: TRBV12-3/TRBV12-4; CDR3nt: TGTACCATCAGTTTACGTTTTAGCGGGGGGAAAGTCGATGAGCAGTTCTTC; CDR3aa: CTISLRFSGGKVDEQFF
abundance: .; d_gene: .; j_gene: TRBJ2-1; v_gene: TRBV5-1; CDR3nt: TGCGCCAGCAGCTCTGGCGAGGGTAATGAGCAGTTCTTC; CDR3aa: CASSSGEGNEQFF
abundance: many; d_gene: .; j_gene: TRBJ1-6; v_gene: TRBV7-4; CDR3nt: TGTGCCAGCAGCCCAGGCTTACAGGACACCTATAATTCACCCCTCCACTTT; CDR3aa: CASSPGLQDTYNSPLHF
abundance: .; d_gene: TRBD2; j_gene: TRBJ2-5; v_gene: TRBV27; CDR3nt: TGTGCCAGCAGTTTATCTAGCGGGAGTTGGGAGACCCAGTACTTC; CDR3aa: CASSLSSGSWETQYF
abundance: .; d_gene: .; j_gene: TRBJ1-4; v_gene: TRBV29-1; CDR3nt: TGCAGCGTTTCGGACGACACAACTAATGAAAAACTGTTTTTT; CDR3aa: CSVSDDTTNEKLFF
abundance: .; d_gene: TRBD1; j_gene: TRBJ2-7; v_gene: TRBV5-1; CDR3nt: TGCGCCAGCAGCTTCACTCCCGGGACAGGGGGCTACGAGCAGTACTTC; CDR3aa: CASSFTPGTGGYEQYF
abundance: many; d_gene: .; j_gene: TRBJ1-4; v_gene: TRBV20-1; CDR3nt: TGCAGTGCTAGAGATGAGACAGCTTCAGAGCATGAAAAACTGTTTTTT; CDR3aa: CSARDETASEHEKLFF
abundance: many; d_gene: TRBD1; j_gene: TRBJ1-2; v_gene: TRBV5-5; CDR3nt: TGTGCCAGCAGTCGCGGACAGGGAGCTAACTATGGCTACACCTTC; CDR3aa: CASSRGQGANYGYTF
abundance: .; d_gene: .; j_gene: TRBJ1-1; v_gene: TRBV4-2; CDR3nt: TGTGCCAGCAGCCAAGCTCCTTCCCTGAACACTGAAGCTTTCTTT; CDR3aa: CASSQAPSLNTEAFF
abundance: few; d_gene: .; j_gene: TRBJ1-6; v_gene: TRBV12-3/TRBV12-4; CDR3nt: TGTGCCAGCAGTTTGGCGATTGACATTTCACCCCTCCACTTT; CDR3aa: CASSLAIDISPLHF
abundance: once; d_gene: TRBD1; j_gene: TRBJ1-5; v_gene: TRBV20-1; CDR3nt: TGCAGTGCCATCCGGAACAGGGGGTTTAGCAATCAGCCCCAGCATTTT; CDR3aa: CSAIRNRGFSNQPQHF
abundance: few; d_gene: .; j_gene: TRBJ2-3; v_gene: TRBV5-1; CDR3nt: TGCGCCAGCGCTAAATCAGGGCGAGATACGCAGTATTTT; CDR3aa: CASAKSGRDTQYF
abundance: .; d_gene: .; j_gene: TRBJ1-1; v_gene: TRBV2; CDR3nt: TGTGCCAGCAGTATCGGGTCCGCGAACACTGAAGCTTTCTTT; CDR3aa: CASSIGSANTEAFF